This TCR beta chain was retrieved from a study of blood T cell repertoires in COVID-19. Study-level background: Samples came from the United States, Italy and Spain, spanning acute and convalescent COVID-19. The analysed material was cDNA or gDNA that came from T cells, B-cell-depleted T cells, or PBMCs.

In the authors' methods: Cell counts per sample came from amplifying reference gene primers. The repertoire was sequenced with immunoSEQ multiplex PCR; TCRdb's copy has only in-frame clones and lacks some. V and J calls plus clone size are reproduced from that table; the DNA served to infer D and trimming. The profile shows about 69,000 clones, 60% to 80% of them singletons. The V and J ends lost 4 bases and 1 base respectively, with 8 bases between them. The CDR3 runs 14 residues. The V gene's germline CDR1 is SEHNR and CDR2 FQNEAQ (reference sequence). This clone was observed a handful of times. The receptor's source is a man aged 55 to 70 with acute or convalescent COVID-19. Input material: peripheral blood. The chain carries TRBV7-9 and TRBJ1-5; D ambiguous. CDR3 DNA: TGTGCCAGCAGCTGGACGGGGAGCAATCAGCCCCAGCATTTT. Translation gives CASSWTGSNQPQHF.